Following are 20 T cell receptor beta chains from one sample sequenced in a study of blood T cell repertoires in COVID-19. Data came from immunoSEQ multiplex PCR; TCRdb stores just in-frame clones and leaves some out. The sample holds under 120,000 clones; roughly nine tenths are singletons and the top ten take about 30%. The material sequenced was peripheral blood. All receptors come from an elderly woman with acute or convalescent COVID-19.

The gene calls are TRBV25-1 and TRBJ2-3; tentatively, D is TRBD1 (6 bases). The V gene's germline CDR1 is MGHDK and CDR2 SYGVNS. The CDR3 length is 15 residues. Trimming pared 3 bases from V and 0 bases from J, leaving 10 bases between. The CDR3 nucleotides are TGTGCCAGCAGTGAGGGGACAACCAGCACAGATACGCAGTATTTT. Its translation is CASSEGTTSTDTQYF.

This CDR3 reads CASSQVLAGNYEQYF. The CDR3, as DNA: TGCGCCAGCAGCCAAGTACTAGCGGGAAACTACGAGCAGTACTTC. This rearrangement joins TRBV4-1 to TRBJ2-7; 10 nucleotides align to TRBD2. Germline loops: CDR1 MGHRA, CDR2 YSYEKL. J gave up 3 bases and V 1 base, and 3 bases lay outside the gene matches. CDR3 length: 15 amino acids.

The chain has TRBV7-6 and TRBJ1-1, with D possibly TRBD1 on 6 matching bases. The CDR3 runs 16 residues. Trimming took 1 base from V and 5 from J, leaving 17 bases between them. Germline V gene sequence: CDR1 SGHVS, CDR2 FNYEAQ. The CDR3 region has the DNA TGTGCCAGCAGCTTAGACCCCCAGGGGCAGGCGACTGAAGCTTTCTTT. Its protein is CASSLDPQGQATEAFF.

This clone was seen only once. J is TRBJ2-3 and V is TRBV18; 9 bases match TRBD1. CDR3 size: 16 residues. Germline lookup yields CDR1 KGHSH and CDR2 LQKENI. The junction had 17 bases not matched to a gene; V was cut back by 8 bases and J by 8 bases. CDR3 coding DNA: TGTGCCAGCCTTCCTCGCGGGACAGGGCCATCTGGTACGCAGTATTTT. Protein: CASLPRGTGPSGTQYF.

The chain links TRBV5-4 to TRBJ2-2; 8 positions agree with TRBD1. The germline gives CDR1 SGHNT, CDR2 YYREEE (reference sequence). V lost 3 bases to trimming and J lost 6 bases; unmatched junction nucleotides: 10. The CDR3 runs 16 residues. CDR3 sequence (DNA): TGTGCCAGCAGCTATTCAGGGGGCGCGGTGGCCGGGGAGCTGTTTTTT. Amino acid sequence: CASSYSGGAVAGELFF.

The V and J genes are TRBV19 and TRBJ1-1, with D hard to call. Trimming stripped 3 bases from V and 12 bases from J, with 14 bases between. The CDR3 length is 12 residues. Germline V gene sequence: CDR1 LNHDA, CDR2 SQIVND (reference sequence). CDR3 in amino acids: CASSIGLVASFF. As DNA, the CDR3 is TGTGCCAGTAGTATTGGGCTCGTCGCGTCTTTCTTT.

The chain uses TRBV4-1 and TRBJ1-4; tentative D call: TRBD1 (5 bases). V was shortened by 1 base and J by 13 bases, with 19 bases between the two germline ends. CDR1 and CDR2 (germline): MGHRA, YSYEKL. The CDR3 extends over 15 amino acids. CDR3 sequence reads: CASSQGAQALARLFF. CDR3 bases: TGCGCCAGCAGCCAAGGTGCACAGGCCTTAGCCCGACTGTTTTTT.

This clone was detected once. J is TRBJ1-4 and V is TRBV4-1; tentatively, D is TRBD1 (5 bases). The CDR3 consists of 13 residues. V was shortened by 1 base and J by 15 bases, with 15 bases between the two germline ends. Per germline, CDR1 MGHRA and CDR2 YSYEKL. CDR3 region: CASSQGQGDLVFF. In nucleotides, the CDR3 is TGCGCCAGCAGCCAAGGCCAAGGGGATTTGGTGTTTTTT.

The chain uses TRBV10-1 and TRBJ1-1, with D tentatively TRBD1 (5 bases). CDR1 is WNHNN, CDR2 SYGVQD, per germline (reference sequence). Trimming removed 9 bases from V and 1 base from J, with 12 bases in between. The CDR3 contains 13 residues. The CDR3 region is CASSKTENTEAFF. Written as DNA, the CDR3 is TGCGCCAGTTCCAAGACAGAGAACACTGAAGCTTTCTTT.

The chain recombines TRBV21-1 with TRBJ2-1; TRBD2, the table's D call, was not compared with the DNA. TRBV21-1 is recorded as a pseudogene. The CDR3 covers 16 residues. CDR3 protein: CASSPLGGPPYNEQFF. The CDR3 bases are TGTGCCAGCAGCCCCCTCGGGGGACCTCCGTACAATGAGCAGTTCTTC.

The chain employs TRBV6-2 or TRBV6-3 and TRBJ2-6, with TRBD1 matching over 7 bases. There are 20 residues in the CDR3. The junction had 13 bases not matched to a gene; V was cut back by 2 bases and J by 0 bases. Germline CDR1 reads MNHEY; CDR2 reads SVGEGT. The CDR3 region is CASSYDSRTGGSSGANVLTF. CDR3 bases: TGTGCCAGCAGTTACGATTCCAGGACAGGCGGCTCCTCTGGGGCCAACGTCCTGACTTTC.

This clone is a singleton in its sample. The rearrangement joins TRBV28 to TRBJ2-7, with 8 nucleotides matching TRBD1. This CDR3 comprises 16 residues. Losses at the gene ends were 3 bases for V and 3 bases for J; bases not matched to a gene: 10. Germline V lookup: CDR1 MDHEN, CDR2 SYDVKM. The CDR3 is CASSFTTGAGSYEQYF. CDR3 nucleotide sequence: TGTGCCAGCAGTTTTACGACAGGGGCCGGTAGCTACGAGCAGTACTTC.

This chain joins TRBV12-5 and TRBJ2-3; 7 nucleotides align to TRBD1. This CDR3 is built from 16 residues. The trim removed 2 bases at V and 4 bases at J, leaving 9 bases unmatched. The germline gives CDR1 LGHNT, CDR2 FRNRAP. The CDR3 sequence is CASGLTRDRDSDTQYF. DNA for the CDR3: TGTGCTAGTGGTTTGACCCGTGACAGGGATTCAGATACGCAGTATTTT. Using reference TRBV12-5 and TRBJ2-3 for the parts outside the CDR3, the full variable domain is DARVTQTPRHKVTEMGQEVTMRCQPILGHNTVFWYRQTMMQGLELLAYFRNRAPLDDSGMPKDRFSAEMPDATLATLKIQPSEPRDSAVYFCASGLTRDRDSDTQYFGPGTRLTVL.

The gene calls are TRBV5-1 and TRBJ1-6; TRBD1 matches at 8 bases. This CDR3 spans 14 amino acids. The germline CDR1 and CDR2 sequences are SGHRS and YFSETQ. Losses at the gene ends were 0 bases for V and 9 bases for J; bases not matched to a gene: 2. This chain's CDR3 is CASSLGQGTSPLHF. The CDR3 nucleotides are TGCGCCAGCAGCTTGGGACAGGGGACTTCACCCCTCCACTTT.

This chain links TRBV9 with TRBJ2-7; no reliable D call. V was pared by 0 bases and J by 2 bases, with 12 bases between. Germline-derived CDR1 and CDR2 are SGDLS and YYNGEE. This CDR3 is 15 amino acids long. The CDR3 nucleotides are TGTGCCAGCAGCGTAGGCTTAGCATCTACCTACGAGCAGTACTTC. It codes for CASSVGLASTYEQYF.

This clone was counted a few times. The chain joins TRBV6-5 to TRBJ2-7, with 7 bases that match TRBD1. V was pared by 5 bases and J by 0 bases, with 4 bases of the junction left unmatched. This CDR3 has 14 amino acids. Germline V gene sequence: CDR1 MNHEY, CDR2 SVGAGI. The CDR3 here is CASSRDSLSYEQYF. The DNA of the CDR3 is TGTGCCAGCAGTCGGGACAGCCTCTCCTACGAGCAGTACTTC.

The gene calls are TRBV6-5 and TRBJ1-2; 7 bases are a match to TRBD1. V lost 4 bases to trimming and J lost 2 bases; unmatched junction nucleotides: 4. The CDR3 spans 14 residues. Per the germline V gene, CDR1 is MNHEY and CDR2 is SVGAGI. The chain's CDR3 is CASSLTTGNYGYTF. DNA of the CDR3: TGTGCCAGCAGTTTAACGACAGGGAACTATGGCTACACCTTC.

This chain links TRBV7-2 with TRBJ2-7; a weak D match, TRBD1 (6 bases). This CDR3 is 15 amino acids long. Looked up from germline, CDR1 is SGHTA and CDR2 is FQGNSA. The V end was cut by 2 bases, the J end by 0 bases, with 11 bases between. This CDR3 is CASSLRGQSSYEQYF. Here the CDR3 DNA reads TGTGCCAGCAGCTTAAGAGGACAGAGCTCCTACGAGCAGTACTTC. The whole variable domain, filled in from reference TRBV7-2 and TRBJ2-7, reads GAGVSQSPSNKVTEKGKDVELRCDPISGHTALYWYRQSLGQGLEFLIYFQGNSAPDKSGLPSDRFSAERTGGSVSTLTIQRTQQEDSAVYLCASSLRGQSSYEQYFGPGTRLTVT.

This chain connects TRBV18 to TRBJ2-5; maybe TRBD1 (6 bases). Trimming stripped 1 base from V and 6 bases from J, with 9 bases between. The CDR3 totals 13 residues. The germline CDR1 and CDR2 sequences are KGHSH and LQKENI. The chain's CDR3 is CASSPQTGQTQYF. The CDR3 DNA is TGTGCCAGCTCACCACAGACAGGTCAGACCCAGTACTTC.

This clone was counted only a few times. V usage is TRBV10-3 and J usage is TRBJ2-7; possible D gene TRBD2, 6 bases. V shed 6 bases and J shed 3 bases, with 12 bases lying between them. This CDR3 comprises 13 residues. Germline CDR1 reads ENHRY; CDR2 reads SYGVKD. The CDR3 DNA reads as TGTGCCATCAGCCCGGGGGTGAACTACGAGCAGTACTTC. Amino acid sequence: CAISPGVNYEQYF.